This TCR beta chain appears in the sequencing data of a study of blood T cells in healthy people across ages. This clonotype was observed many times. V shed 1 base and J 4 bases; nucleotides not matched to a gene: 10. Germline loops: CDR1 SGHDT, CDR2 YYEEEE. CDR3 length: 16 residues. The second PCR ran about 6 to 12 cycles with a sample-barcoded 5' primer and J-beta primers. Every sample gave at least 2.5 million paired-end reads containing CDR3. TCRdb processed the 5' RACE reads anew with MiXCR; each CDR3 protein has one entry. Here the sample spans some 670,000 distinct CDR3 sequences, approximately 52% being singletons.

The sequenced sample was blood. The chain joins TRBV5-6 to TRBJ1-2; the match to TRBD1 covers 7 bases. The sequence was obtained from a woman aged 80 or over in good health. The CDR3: CASSLTGDHQVYGYTF. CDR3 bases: TGTGCCAGCAGCTTGACAGGGGACCACCAGGTCTATGGCTACACCTTC.